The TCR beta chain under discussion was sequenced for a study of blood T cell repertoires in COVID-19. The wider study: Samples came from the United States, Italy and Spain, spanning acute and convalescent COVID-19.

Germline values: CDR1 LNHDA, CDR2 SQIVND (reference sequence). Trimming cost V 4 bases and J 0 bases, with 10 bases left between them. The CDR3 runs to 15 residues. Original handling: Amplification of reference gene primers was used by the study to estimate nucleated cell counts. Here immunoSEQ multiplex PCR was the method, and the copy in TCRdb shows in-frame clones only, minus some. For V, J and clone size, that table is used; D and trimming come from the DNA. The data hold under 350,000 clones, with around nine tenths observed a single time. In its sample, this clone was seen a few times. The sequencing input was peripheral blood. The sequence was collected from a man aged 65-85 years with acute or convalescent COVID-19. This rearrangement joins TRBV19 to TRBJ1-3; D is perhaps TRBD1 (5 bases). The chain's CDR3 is CASSTGLISGNTIYF. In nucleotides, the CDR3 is TGTGCCAGTAGTACGGGACTTATCTCTGGAAACACCATATATTTT.